Described below is a single T cell receptor (beta chain) sequence and its context. Clones were read by immunoSEQ multiplex PCR, and TCRdb kept only the in-frame ones, dropping some. This table has under 200,000 clones, around 80% appearing once. The data originate from a study of blood T cell repertoires in COVID-19. Study details: There were acute and convalescent COVID-19 samples, and they came from the United States, Italy and Spain.

Either two negative PCRs, clearance, or symptom resolution qualified Cohort 3 donors as recovered. The CDR3 has 15 residues. The V and J ends lost 0 bases and 6 bases respectively, with 14 bases between them. In germline, CDR1 is MNHEY, CDR2 SMNVEV (reference sequence). The TCR was taken from a woman in her sixties or seventies who had recovered from COVID-19. The gene calls are TRBV27 and TRBJ1-2; D perhaps matches TRBD1 (6 bases). The source material was PBMCs or T cells enriched from blood (not recorded which). CDR3 DNA: TGTGCCAGCAGTTTATCGAGGGGGACGGGCGATGGCTACACCTTC. It translates to CASSLSRGTGDGYTF.